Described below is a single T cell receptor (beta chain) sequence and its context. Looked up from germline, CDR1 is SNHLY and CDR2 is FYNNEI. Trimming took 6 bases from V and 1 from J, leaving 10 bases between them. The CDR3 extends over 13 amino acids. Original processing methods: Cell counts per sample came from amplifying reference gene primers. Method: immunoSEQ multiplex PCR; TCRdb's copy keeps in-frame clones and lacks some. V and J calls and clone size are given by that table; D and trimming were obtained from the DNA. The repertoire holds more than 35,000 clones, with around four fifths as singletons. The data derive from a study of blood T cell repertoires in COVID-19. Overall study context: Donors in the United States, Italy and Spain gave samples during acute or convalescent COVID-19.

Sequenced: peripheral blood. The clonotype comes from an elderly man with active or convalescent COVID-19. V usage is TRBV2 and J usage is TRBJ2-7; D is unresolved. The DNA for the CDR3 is TGTGCCAGCAGCAAAGACTCTTCCTACGAGCAGTACTTC. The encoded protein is CASSKDSSYEQYF.